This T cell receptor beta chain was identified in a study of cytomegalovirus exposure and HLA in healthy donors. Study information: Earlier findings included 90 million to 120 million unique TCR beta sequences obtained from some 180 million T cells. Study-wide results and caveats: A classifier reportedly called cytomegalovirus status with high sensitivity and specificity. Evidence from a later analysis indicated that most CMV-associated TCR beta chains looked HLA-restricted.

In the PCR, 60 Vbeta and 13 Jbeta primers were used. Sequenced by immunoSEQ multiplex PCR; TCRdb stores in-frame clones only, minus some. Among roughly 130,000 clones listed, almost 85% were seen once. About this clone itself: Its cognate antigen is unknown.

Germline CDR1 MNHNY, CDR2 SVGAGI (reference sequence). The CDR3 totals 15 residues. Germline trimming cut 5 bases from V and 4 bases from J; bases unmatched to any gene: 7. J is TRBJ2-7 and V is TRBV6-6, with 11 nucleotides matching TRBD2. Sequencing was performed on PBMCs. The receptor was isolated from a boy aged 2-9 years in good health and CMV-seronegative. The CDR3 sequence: CASSLATSGIYEQYV. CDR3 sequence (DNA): TGTGCCAGCAGTCTTGCGACTAGCGGGATATACGAGCAGTACGTC.